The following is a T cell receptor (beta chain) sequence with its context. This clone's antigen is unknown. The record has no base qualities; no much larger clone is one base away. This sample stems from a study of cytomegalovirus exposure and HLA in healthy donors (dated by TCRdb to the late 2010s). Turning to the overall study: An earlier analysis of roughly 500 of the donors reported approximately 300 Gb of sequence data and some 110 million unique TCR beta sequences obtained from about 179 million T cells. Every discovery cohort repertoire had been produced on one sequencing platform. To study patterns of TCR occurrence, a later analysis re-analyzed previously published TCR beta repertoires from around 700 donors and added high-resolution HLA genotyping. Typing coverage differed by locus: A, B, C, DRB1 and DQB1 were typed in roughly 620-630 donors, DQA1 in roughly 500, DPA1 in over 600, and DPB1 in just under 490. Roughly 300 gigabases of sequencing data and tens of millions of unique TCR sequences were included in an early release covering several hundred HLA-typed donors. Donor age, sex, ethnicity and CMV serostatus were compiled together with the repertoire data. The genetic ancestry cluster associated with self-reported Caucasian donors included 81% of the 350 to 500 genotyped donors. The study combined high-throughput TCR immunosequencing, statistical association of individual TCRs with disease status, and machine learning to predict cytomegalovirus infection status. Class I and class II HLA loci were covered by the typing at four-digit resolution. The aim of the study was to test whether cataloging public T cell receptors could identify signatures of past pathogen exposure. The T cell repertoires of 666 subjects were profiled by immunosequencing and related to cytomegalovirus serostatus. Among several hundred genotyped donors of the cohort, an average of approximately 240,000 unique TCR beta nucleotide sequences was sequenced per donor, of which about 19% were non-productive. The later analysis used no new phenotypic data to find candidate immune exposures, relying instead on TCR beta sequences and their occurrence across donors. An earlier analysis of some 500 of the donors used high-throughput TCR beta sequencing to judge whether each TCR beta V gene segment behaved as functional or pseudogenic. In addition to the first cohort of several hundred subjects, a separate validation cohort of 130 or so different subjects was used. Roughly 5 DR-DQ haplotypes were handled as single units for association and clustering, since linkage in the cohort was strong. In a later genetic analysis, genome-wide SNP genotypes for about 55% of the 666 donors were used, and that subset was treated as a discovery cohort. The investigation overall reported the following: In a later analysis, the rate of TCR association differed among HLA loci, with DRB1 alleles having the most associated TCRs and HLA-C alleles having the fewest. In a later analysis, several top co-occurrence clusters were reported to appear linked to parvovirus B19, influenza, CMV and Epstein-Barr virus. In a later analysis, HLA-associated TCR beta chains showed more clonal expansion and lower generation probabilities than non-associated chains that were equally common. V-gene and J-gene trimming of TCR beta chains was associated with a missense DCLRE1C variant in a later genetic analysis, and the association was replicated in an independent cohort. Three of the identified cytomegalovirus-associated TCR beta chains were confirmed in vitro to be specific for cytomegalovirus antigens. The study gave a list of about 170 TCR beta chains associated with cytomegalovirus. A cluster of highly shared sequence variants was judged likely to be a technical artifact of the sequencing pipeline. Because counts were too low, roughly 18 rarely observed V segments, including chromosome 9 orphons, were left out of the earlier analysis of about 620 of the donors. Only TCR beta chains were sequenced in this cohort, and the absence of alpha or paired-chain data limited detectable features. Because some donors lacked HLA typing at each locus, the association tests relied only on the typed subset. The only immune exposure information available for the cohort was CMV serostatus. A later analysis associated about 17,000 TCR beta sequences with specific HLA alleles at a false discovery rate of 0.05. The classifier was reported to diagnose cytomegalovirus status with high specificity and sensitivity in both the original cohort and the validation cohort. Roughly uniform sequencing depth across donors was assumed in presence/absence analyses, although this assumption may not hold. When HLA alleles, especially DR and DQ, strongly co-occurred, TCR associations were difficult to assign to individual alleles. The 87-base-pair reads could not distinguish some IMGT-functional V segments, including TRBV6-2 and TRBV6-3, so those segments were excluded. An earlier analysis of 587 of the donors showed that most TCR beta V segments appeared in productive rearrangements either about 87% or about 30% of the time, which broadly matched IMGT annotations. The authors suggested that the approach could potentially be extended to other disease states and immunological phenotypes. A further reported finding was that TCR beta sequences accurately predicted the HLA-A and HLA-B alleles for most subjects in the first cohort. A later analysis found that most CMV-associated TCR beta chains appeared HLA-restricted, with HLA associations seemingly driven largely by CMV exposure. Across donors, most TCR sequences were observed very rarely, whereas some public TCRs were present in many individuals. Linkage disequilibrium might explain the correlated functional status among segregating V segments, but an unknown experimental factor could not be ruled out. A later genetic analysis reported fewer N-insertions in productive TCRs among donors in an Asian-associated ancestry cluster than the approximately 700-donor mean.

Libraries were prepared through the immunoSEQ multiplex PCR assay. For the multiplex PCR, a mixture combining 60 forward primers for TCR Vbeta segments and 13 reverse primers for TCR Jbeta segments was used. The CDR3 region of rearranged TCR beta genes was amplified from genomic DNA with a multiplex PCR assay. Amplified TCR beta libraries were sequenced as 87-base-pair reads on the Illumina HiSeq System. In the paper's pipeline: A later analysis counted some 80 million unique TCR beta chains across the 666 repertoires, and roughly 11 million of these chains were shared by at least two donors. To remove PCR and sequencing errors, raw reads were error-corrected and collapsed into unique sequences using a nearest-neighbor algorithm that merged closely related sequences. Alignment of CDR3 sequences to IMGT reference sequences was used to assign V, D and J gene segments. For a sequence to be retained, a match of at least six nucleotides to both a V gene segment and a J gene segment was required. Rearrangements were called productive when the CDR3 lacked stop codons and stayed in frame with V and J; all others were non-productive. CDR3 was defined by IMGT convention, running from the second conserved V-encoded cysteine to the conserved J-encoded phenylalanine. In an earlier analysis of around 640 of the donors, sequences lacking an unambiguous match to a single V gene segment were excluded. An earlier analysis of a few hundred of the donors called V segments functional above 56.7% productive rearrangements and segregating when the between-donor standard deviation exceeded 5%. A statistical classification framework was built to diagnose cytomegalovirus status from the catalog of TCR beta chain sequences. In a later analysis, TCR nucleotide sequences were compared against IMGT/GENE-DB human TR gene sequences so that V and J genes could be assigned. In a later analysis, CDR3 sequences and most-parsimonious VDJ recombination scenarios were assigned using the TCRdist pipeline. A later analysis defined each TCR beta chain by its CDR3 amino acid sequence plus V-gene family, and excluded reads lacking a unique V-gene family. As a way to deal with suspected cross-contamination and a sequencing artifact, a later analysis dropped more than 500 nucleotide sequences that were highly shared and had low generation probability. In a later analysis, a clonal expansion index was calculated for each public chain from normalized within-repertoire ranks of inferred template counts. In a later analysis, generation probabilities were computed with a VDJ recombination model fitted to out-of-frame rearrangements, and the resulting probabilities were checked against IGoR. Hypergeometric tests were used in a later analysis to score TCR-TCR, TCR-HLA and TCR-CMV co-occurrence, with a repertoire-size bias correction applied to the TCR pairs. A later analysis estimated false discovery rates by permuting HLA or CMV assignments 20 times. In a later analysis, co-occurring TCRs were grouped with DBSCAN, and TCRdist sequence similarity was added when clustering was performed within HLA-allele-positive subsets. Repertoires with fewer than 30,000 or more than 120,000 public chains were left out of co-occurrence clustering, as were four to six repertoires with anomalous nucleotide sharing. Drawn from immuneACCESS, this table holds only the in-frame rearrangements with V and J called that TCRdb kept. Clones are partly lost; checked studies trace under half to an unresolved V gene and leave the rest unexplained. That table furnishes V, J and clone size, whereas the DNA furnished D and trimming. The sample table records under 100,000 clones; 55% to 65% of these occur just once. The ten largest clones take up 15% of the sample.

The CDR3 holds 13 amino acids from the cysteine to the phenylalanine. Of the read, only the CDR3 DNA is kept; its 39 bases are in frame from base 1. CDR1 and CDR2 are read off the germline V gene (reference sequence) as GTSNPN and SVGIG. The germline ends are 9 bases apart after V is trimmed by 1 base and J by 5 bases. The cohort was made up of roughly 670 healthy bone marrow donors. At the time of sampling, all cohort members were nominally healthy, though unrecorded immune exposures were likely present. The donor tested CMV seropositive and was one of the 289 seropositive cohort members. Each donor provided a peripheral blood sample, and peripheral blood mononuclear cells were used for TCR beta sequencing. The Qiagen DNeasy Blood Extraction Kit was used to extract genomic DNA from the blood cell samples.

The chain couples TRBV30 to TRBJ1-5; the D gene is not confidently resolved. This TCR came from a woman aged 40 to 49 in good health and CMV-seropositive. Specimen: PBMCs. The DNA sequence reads TGTGCCTGGAGTGCATTAGACTATCAGCCCCAGCATTTT. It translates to CAWSALDYQPQHF.